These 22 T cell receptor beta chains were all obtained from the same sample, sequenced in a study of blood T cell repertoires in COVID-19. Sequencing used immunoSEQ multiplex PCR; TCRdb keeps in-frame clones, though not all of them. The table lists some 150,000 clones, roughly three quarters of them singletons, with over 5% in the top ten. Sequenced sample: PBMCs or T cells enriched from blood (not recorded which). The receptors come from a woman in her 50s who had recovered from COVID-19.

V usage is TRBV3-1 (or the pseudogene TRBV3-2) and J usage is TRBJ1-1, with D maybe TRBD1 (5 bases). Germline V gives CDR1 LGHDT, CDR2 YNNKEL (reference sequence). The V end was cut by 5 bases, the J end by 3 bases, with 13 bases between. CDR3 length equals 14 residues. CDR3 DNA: TGTGCCAGCAGCTCCGCTTGGGGGGACACTGAAGCTTTCTTT. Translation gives CASSSAWGDTEAFF.

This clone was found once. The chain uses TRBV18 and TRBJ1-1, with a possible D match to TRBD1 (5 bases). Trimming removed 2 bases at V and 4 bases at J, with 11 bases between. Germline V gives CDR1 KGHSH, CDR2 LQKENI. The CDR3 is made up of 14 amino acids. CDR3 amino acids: CASSPRGSVTEAFF. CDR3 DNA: TGTGCCAGCTCACCAAGGGGATCGGTCACTGAAGCTTTCTTT.

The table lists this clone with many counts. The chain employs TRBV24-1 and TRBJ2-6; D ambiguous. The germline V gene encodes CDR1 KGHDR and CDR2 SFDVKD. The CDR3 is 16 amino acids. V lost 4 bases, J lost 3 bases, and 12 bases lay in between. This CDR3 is CATSDEPAFGANVLTF. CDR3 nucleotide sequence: TGTGCCACCAGTGACGAACCAGCGTTTGGGGCCAACGTCCTGACTTTC.

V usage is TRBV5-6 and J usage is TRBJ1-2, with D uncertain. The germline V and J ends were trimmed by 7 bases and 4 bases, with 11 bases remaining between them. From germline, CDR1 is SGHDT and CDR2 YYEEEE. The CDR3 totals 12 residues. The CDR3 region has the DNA TGTGCCAGCGGAACCTGGAGCTATGGCTACACCTTC. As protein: CASGTWSYGYTF.

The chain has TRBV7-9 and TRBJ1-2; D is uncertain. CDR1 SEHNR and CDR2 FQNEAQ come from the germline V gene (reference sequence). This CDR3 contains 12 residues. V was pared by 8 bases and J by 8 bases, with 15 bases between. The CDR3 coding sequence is TGTGCCAGCGACAACGGCGTCGCGGGCTACACCTTC. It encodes CASDNGVAGYTF.

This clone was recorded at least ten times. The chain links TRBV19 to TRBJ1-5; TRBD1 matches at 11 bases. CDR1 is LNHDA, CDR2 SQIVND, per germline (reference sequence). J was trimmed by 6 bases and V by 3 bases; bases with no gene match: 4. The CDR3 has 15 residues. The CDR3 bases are TGTGCCAGTAGTATCCGGGACAGGGGGATTCAGCCCCAGCATTTT. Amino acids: CASSIRDRGIQPQHF.

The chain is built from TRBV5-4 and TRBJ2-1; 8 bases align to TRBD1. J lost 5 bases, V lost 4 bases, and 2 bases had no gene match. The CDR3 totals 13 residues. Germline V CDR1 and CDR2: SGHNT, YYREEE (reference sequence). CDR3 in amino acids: CASSRTGNNEQFF. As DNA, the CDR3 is TGTGCCAGCAGCCGGACAGGGAACAATGAGCAGTTCTTC.

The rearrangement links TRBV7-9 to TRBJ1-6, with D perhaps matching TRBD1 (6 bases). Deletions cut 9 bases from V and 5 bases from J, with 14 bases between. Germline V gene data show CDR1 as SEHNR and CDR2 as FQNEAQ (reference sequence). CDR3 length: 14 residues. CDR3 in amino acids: CASSEQGDNSPLHF. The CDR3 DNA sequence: TGTGCCAGTAGCGAACAGGGAGATAATTCACCCCTCCACTTT.

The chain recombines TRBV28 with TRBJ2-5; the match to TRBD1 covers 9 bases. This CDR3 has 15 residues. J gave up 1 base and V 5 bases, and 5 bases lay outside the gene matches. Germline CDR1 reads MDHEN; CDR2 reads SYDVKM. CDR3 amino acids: CASSPTGGFQETQYF. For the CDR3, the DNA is TGTGCCAGCAGTCCGACAGGGGGGTTCCAAGAGACCCAGTACTTC.

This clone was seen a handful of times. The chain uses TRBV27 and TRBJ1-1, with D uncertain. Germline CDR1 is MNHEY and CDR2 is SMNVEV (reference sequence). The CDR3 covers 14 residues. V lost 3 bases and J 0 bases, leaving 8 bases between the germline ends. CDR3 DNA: TGTGCCAGCAGTTTGACAAAAATGAACACTGAAGCTTTCTTT. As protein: CASSLTKMNTEAFF.

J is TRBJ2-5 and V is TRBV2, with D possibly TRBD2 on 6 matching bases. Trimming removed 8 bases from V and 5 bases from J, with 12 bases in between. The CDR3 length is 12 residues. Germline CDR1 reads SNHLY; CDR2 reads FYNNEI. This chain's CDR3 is CASGGTSETQYF. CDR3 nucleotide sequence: TGTGCCAGCGGCGGGACGTCTGAGACCCAGTACTTC.

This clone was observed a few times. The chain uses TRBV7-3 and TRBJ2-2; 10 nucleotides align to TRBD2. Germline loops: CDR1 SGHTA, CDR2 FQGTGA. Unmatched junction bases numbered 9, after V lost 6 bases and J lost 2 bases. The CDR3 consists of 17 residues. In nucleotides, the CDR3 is TGTGCCAGCAGTAAGGCTAGCGGGGGAATAAACACCGGGGAGCTGTTTTTT. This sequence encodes CASSKASGGINTGELFF.

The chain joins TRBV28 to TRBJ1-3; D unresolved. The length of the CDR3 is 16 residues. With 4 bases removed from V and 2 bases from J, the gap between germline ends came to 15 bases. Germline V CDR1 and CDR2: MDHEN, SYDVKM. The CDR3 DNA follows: TGTGCCAGCAGTTCTCCAGGTGATCACGCTGGAAACACCATATATTTT. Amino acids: CASSSPGDHAGNTIYF. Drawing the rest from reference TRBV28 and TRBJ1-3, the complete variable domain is DVKVTQSSRYLVKRTGEKVFLECVQDMDHENMFWYRQDPGLGLRLIYFSYDVKMKEKGDIPEGYSVSREKKERFSLILESASTNQTSMYLCASSSPGDHAGNTIYFGEGSWLTVV.

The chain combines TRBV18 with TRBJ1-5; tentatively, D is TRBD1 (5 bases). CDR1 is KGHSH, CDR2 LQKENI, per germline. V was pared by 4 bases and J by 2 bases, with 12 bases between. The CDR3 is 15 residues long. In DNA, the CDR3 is TGTGCCAGCTCACTTCAGGGTTTTGGCAATCAGCCCCAGCATTTT. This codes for CASSLQGFGNQPQHF. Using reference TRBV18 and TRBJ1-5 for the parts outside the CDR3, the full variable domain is NAGVMQNPRHLVRRRGQEARLRCSPMKGHSHVYWYRQLPEEGLKFMVYLQKENIIDESGMPKERFSAEFPKEGPSILRIQQVVRGDSAAYFCASSLQGFGNQPQHFGDGTRLSIL.

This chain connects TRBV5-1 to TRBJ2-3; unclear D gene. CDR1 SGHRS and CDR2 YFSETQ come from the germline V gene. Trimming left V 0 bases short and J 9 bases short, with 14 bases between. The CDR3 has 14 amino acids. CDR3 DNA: TGCGCCAGCAGCTTGGATCCTTCGTCGTCCACGCAGTATTTT. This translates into CASSLDPSSSTQYF.

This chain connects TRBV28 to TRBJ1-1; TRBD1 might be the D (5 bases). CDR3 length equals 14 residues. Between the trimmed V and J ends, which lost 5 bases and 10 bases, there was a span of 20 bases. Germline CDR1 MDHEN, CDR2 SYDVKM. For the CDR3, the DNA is TGTGCCAGCAGTACCCCACGGGACTCACGGAGAGCTTTCTTT. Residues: CASSTPRDSRRAFF.

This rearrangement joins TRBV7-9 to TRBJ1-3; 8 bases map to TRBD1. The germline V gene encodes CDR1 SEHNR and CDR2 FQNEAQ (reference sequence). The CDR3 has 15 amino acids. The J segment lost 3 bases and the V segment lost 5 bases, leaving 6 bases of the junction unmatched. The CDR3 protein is CASSMTGVFGNTIYF. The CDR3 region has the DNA TGTGCCAGCAGCATGACAGGGGTTTTTGGAAACACCATATATTTT.

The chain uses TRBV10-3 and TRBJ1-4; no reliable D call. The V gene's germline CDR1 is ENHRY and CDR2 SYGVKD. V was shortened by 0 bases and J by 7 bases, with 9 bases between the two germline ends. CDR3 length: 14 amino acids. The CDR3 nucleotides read TGTGCCATCAGTGAGTCGCCAGAAATTGAAAAACTGTTTTTT. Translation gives CAISESPEIEKLFF.

The CDR3, as DNA: TGTGCCAGCAGCTTGGGACTAGCGGGGGAGAGCACAGATACGCAGTATTTT. Its protein is CASSLGLAGESTDTQYF. The chain uses TRBV5-4 and TRBJ2-3; 12 bases fit TRBD2. The ends lost 0 bases at V and 0 bases at J; junction bases unmatched: 2. This CDR3 is 17 amino acids long. Per the germline V gene, CDR1 is SGHNT and CDR2 is YYREEE (reference sequence).

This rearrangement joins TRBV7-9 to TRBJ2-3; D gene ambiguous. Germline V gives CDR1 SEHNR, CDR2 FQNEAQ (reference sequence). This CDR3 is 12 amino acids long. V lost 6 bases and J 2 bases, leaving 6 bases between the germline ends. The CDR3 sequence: CASRFNTDTQYF. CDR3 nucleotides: TGTGCCAGCAGATTCAACACAGATACGCAGTATTTT.

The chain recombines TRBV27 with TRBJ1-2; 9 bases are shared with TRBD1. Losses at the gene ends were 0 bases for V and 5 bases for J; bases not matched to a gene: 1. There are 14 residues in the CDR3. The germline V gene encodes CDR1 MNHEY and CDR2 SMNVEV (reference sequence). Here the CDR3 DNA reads TGTGCCAGCAGTTTATCGGGACAGGGTTATGGCTACACCTTC. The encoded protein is CASSLSGQGYGYTF.

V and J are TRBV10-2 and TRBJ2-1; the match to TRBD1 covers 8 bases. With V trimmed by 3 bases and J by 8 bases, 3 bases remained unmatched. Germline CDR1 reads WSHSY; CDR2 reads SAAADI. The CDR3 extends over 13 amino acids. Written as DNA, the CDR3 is TGCGCCAGCAGTGACAGGGGGCTAGATGAGCAGTTCTTC. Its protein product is CASSDRGLDEQFF.